This is a list of T cell receptor beta chains from one sample in a study of human T cells and chemical hapten exposure. One entry per CDR3 protein results from TCRdb running MiXCR on the RACE reads. The repertoire holds 75,000 to 80,000 distinct CDR3 sequences, around 9.3% seen once, with 1.5% to 2% in the top ten. The sequenced sample was whole blood. These receptors were taken from a female donor in good health. Some clones in this sample may be carry-over from other donors' samples. The CDR3 runs from the conserved cysteine through the conserved F or W. D genes are given only for firm matches. Some rows mark clone size as missing; the rest say once, few, many or name a class of expanded clone.

v_gene,abundance,d_gene,j_gene,CDR3nt,CDR3aa
TRBV3-1,few,TRBD1,TRBJ1-5,TGTGCCAGCAGCCCCAGACAGGGATACAATCAGCCCCAGCATTTT,CASSPRQGYNQPQHF
TRBV20-1,.,.,TRBJ1-5,TGCAGTGCTAGTGTTTGCGTCAATCAGCCCCAGCATTTT,CSASVCVNQPQHF
TRBV12-3/TRBV12-4,many,.,TRBJ1-5,TGTGCCAGCAGTCCAGAGGCGGTTCAGCCCCAGCATTTT,CASSPEAVQPQHF
TRBV19,few,.,TRBJ1-5,TGTGCCAGTAGGGTGAGAATGGAGAGCAATCAGCCCCAGCATTTT,CASRVRMESNQPQHF
TRBV7-9,many,.,TRBJ1-6,TGTGCCAGCAGCTTTAATGAAGACGTGGGTTCACCCCTCCACTTT,CASSFNEDVGSPLHF
TRBV20-1,many,.,TRBJ2-4,TGCAGTGCTAGAGATCGCCTCCCGACAGGATCGAGCAAAAACATTCAGTACTTC,CSARDRLPTGSSKNIQYF
TRBV9,few,.,TRBJ1-1,TGTGCCAGCAGCCCACTCATGAACACTGAAGCTTTCTTT,CASSPLMNTEAFF
TRBV12-3/TRBV12-4,.,.,TRBJ2-3,TGTGCCAGCAGTTTTTCAGCTCTAGAGGATACGCAGTATTTT,CASSFSALEDTQYF
TRBV3-1,.,.,TRBJ2-7,TGTGCCAGCAGCCAAGACCGGAGGGAGCAGTACTTC,CASSQDRREQYF
TRBV5-4,.,.,TRBJ2-3,TGTGCCAGCAGCTTGTTACTAGGAGGAAGCGATAGCACAGATACGCAGTATTTT,CASSLLLGGSDSTDTQYF
TRBV20-1,.,TRBD1,TRBJ1-2,TGCAGTGCTATTTCCGGACAGGGGGCTAGGGGCTATGGCTACACCTTC,CSAISGQGARGYGYTF
TRBV5-4,.,TRBD1,TRBJ2-3,TGTGCCAGCAGCCGGGACAGACCCCCCACGAGGGATACGCAGTATTTT,CASSRDRPPTRDTQYF
TRBV6-5,.,TRBD2,TRBJ2-3,TGTGCCAGCAGACCTAGCGGGGTTCCCACAGATACGCAGTATTTT,CASRPSGVPTDTQYF
TRBV7-9,few,TRBD2,TRBJ2-3,TGTGCCAGCAGCCCCCGACTAGCGGGGTTGGCAGATACGCAGTATTTT,CASSPRLAGLADTQYF